A single sample gave rise to the 3 T cell receptor beta chains below, sequenced in a study of blood T cells in healthy people across ages (dated by TCRdb to between 2014 and 2017). Receptor libraries were prepared by 5' RACE. A second roughly 6 to 12 cycle PCR used a sample-barcoded 5' primer and a J-beta primer mix. Starting from the raw public reads, TCRdb applied fastp trimming at Q25, assembled clones with MiXCR and retained in-frame beta chains. CDR3 protein duplicates are merged, each entry listing the most common genes and DNA. Present in this sample are 1.8 million or so distinct CDR3 sequences, roughly two fifths of which were seen just once. The ten largest clones add up to roughly 23% of the sample. The sequenced sample was blood. These receptors all come from a human donor in good health.

This clonotype was counted ten times or more. The V gene is TRBV5-1, the J gene TRBJ2-7, with D possibly being TRBD2 (6 bases). Germline values: CDR1 SGHRS, CDR2 YFSETQ. CDR3 size: 15 residues. Trimming left V 4 bases short and J 2 bases short, with 16 bases between. The CDR3 protein is CASSLEGLGPYEQYF. The CDR3, as DNA: TGCGCCAGCAGCCTCGAGGGACTGGGCCCCTACGAGCAGTACTTC.

Details on this clonotype: This sequence may be a read error, since a much larger clone differs from it by one base. The chain links TRBV29-1 to TRBJ2-1; D remains ambiguous. Matching the DNA end better, TRBJ2-7 makes the J call doubtful. CDR3 length: 14 residues. Looked up from germline, CDR1 is SQVTM and CDR2 is ANQGSEA. The DNA of the CDR3 is TGCAGCGTTGTAGGGTTGAGCTCCTACAATGAGCAGTACTTC. Translated, it gives CSVVGLSSYNEQYF.

The chain is built from TRBV5-1 and TRBJ2-3; D unclear. The V and J ends lost 7 bases and 6 bases respectively, with 15 bases between them. This CDR3 region has 13 residues. Germline CDR1 and CDR2: SGHRS and YFSETQ. The CDR3 is CASRMDFRDTQYF. CDR3 DNA: TGCGCCAGCCGAATGGATTTCCGGGATACGCAGTATTTT.